These 10 T cell receptor beta chains came from one sample sequenced in a study of blood T cell repertoires in COVID-19. Using immunoSEQ multiplex PCR, the repertoire was profiled, and TCRdb retains in-frame clones only, with some absent. This sample has some 190,000 clones; 65% to 80% occur once, and the top ten carry 9.5% to 15%. The specimen sequenced was peripheral blood. The source of these receptors is a woman aged 45-65 years with acute or convalescent COVID-19.

With respect to this clone: This sample includes further DNA sequences coding for the same CDR3. The chain is built from TRBV14 and TRBJ1-1, with TRBD1 identical over 7 bases. The germline gives CDR1 SGHDN, CDR2 FVKESK. The CDR3 runs to 14 residues. J gave up 5 bases and V 4 bases, and 7 bases lay outside the gene matches. The CDR3 coding sequence is TGTGCCAGCAGCCCTGACAGGGAACGAACTGAAGCTTTCTTT. Translating gives CASSPDRERTEAFF.

The chain combines TRBV27 with TRBJ2-1, with TRBD2 matching over 12 bases. CDR1 is MNHEY and CDR2 is SMNVEV in the germline V gene (reference sequence). This CDR3 contains 15 residues. With 7 bases clipped from V and 7 bases from J, the junction kept 8 bases outside the gene matches. The CDR3 DNA reads as TGTGCCAGCAAGAGAACGACTAGCGGGAGTAATGAGCAGTTCTTC. Its translation is CASKRTTSGSNEQFF.

The chain employs TRBV27 and TRBJ2-3; 10 positions agree with TRBD2. The CDR3 consists of 16 residues. Germline V lookup: CDR1 MNHEY, CDR2 SMNVEV (reference sequence). V shed 4 bases, J shed 3 bases, and the junction held 7 bases outside the gene matches. The CDR3 DNA reads as TGTGCCAGCAGTTCTCGGGGACTAGCGTCGACAGATACGCAGTATTTT. Its translation: CASSSRGLASTDTQYF.

CDR3 sequence: CASSYGQGVEAFF. Written as DNA, the CDR3 is TGTGCCAGCAGTTACGGACAGGGGGTGGAGGCTTTCTTT. The chain joins TRBV6-5 to TRBJ1-1, with TRBD1 matching 10 bases. The CDR3 has 13 amino acids. Germline trimming cut 2 bases from V and 11 bases from J; bases unmatched to any gene: 5. Germline V gene lookup returns CDR1 MNHEY and CDR2 SVGAGI.

The chain is built from TRBV6-6 and TRBJ2-7, with 15 positions matching TRBD2. Germline CDR1 MNHNY, CDR2 SVGAGI (reference sequence). CDR3 length: 16 residues. With V trimmed by 2 bases and J by 4 bases, 3 bases remained unmatched. In nucleotides, the CDR3 is TGTGCCAGCAGTTACGCCGGACTAGCGGGAGGGTACGAGCAGTACTTC. This sequence encodes CASSYAGLAGGYEQYF.

This rearrangement joins TRBV29-1 to TRBJ1-3; D is ambiguous. CDR1 is SQVTM, CDR2 ANQGSEA, per germline. The V end was cut by 3 bases, the J end by 11 bases, with 11 bases between. This CDR3 has 11 residues. CDR3 DNA: TGCAGCGTTGAGTCGGTGAGGGCCATATATTTT. Its translation is CSVESVRAIYF.

The genes are TRBV6-4 and TRBJ2-1; D gene ambiguous. The CDR3 is made up of 16 amino acids. V was shortened by 7 bases and J by 3 bases, with 19 bases between the two germline ends. CDR1 and CDR2 (germline): MRHNA, SNTAGT. DNA for the CDR3: TGTGCCAGCACACTACCGGTGGCACCGTTCTACAATGAGCAGTTCTTC. It encodes CASTLPVAPFYNEQFF.

The genes are TRBV24-1 and TRBJ2-7; 14 nucleotides align to TRBD2. Germline V CDR1 and CDR2: KGHDR, SFDVKD. The CDR3 length is 16 residues. Unmatched junction bases numbered 10, after V lost 4 bases and J lost 9 bases. The CDR3 sequence is CATSDQGLAGVEVQYF. The CDR3 coding sequence is TGTGCCACCAGTGACCAGGGACTAGCGGGAGTAGAGGTGCAGTACTTC.

CDR3 residues: CSFAASGDSYEQYF. CDR3 coding DNA: TGCAGCTTCGCGGCTAGCGGTGACTCCTACGAGCAGTACTTC. J is TRBJ2-7 and V is TRBV29-1; 7 positions match TRBD2. The CDR3 contains 14 residues. The germline V gene has CDR1 SQVTM and CDR2 ANQGSEA. The junction had 10 bases not matched to a gene; V was cut back by 8 bases and J by 0 bases.

The V gene is TRBV27, the J gene TRBJ2-1, with 8 bases fitting TRBD2. The trim removed 4 bases at V and 10 bases at J, leaving 3 bases unmatched. CDR1 and CDR2 from the germline V gene are MNHEY and SMNVEV (reference sequence). This CDR3 is built from 12 residues. The CDR3 bases are TGTGCCAGCAGTTCCTTAGCGGGAGAGCAGTTCTTC. Translation gives CASSSLAGEQFF.